The entry that follows covers one TCR beta chain sequence. Repertoires were generated with immunoSEQ multiplex PCR, while TCRdb's copy carries only in-frame clones and drops some. The top ten clones hold more than 0.009% of a sample with some 640,000 clones, about 87% of them seen once. The CDR3 covers 16 residues. V lost 0 bases and J lost 4; bases outside the gene matches: 8. CDR1 and CDR2 from the germline V gene are MNHEY and SMNVEV (reference sequence). This specimen comes from a study of shared T cell receptors in the human thymus. These records were also assigned to another study, of human thymus T cells. That publication notes: Thymus specimens were resections from corrective heart surgery.

The TCR sequence derives from a boy younger than two with a congenital heart defect. V gene TRBV27 combines with J gene TRBJ2-7, with TRBD2 matching 8 bases. The sequenced sample was thymocytes. The CDR3 coding sequence is TGTGCCAGCAGTTTATCGAGGCGGGGGGCACGGTACGAGCAGTACTTC. It is translated as CASSLSRRGARYEQYF.